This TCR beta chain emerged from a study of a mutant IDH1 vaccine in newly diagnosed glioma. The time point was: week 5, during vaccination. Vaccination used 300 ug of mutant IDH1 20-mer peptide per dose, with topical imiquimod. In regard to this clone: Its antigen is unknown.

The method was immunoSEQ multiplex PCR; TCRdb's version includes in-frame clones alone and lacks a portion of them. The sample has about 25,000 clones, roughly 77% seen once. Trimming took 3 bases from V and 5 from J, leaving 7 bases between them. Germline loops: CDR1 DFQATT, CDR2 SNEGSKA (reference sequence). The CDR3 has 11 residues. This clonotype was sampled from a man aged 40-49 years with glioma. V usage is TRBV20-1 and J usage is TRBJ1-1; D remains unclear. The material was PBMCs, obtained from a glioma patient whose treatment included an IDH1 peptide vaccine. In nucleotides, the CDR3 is TGCAGTGCTAGGACGGGGACTGAAGCTTTCTTT. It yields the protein CSARTGTEAFF.